These 11 T cell receptor beta chains were all obtained from the same sample, sequenced in a study of tumor T cells in aggressive B-cell lymphoma. Clones were sequenced by immunoSEQ multiplex PCR, and TCRdb holds only the in-frame ones, with some missing. Of about 4,000 clones in the sample, approximately 80% were seen once. Specimen: tumor tissue. Receptors were obtained from an adult with diffuse large B cell lymphoma.

Notes on this clone: Other DNA sequences in this specimen translate into the identical CDR3. The V call is TRBV6-1, the J call TRBJ2-7, with D hard to call. CDR3 length: 15 amino acids. V lost 2 bases and J lost 5, with 16 bases in between. The germline gives CDR1 MNHNS, CDR2 SASEGT. CDR3 region: CASSELAASTNEQYF. In DNA form, the CDR3 reads TGTGCCAGCAGTGAATTAGCCGCATCCACTAACGAGCAGTACTTC.

V usage is TRBV7-9 and J usage is TRBJ2-7; the D gene is possibly TRBD1 (6 bases). CDR1 and CDR2 (germline): SEHNR, FQNEAQ (reference sequence). The V end lost 5 bases, the J end lost 4 bases, and 12 bases lay between the germline ends. The CDR3 runs 13 residues. In DNA form, the CDR3 reads TGTGCCAGCAGCCCATTAGGGGGTTACGAGCAGTACTTC. Protein sequence: CASSPLGGYEQYF.

The CDR3 region has the DNA TGCAGCGAGTACAGGGGGCGGTGGAACATTCAGTACTTC. It codes for CSEYRGRWNIQYF. The V call is TRBV29-1, the J call TRBJ2-4, with TRBD1 matching 9 bases. The CDR3 totals 13 residues. Germline V CDR1 and CDR2: SQVTM, ANQGSEA. The ends lost 7 bases at V and 7 bases at J; junction bases unmatched: 8. Supplemented by reference TRBV29-1 and TRBJ2-4, the full variable domain reads SAVISQKPSRDICQRGTSLTIQCQVDSQVTMMFWYRQQPGQSLTLIATANQGSEATYESGFVIDKFPISRPNLTFSTLTVSNMSPEDSSIYLCSEYRGRWNIQYFGAGTRLSVL.

This chain joins TRBV11-3 and TRBJ2-1, with 12 bases that match TRBD2. From germline, CDR1 is SGHNT and CDR2 YENEEA. Trimming removed 6 bases from V and 3 bases from J; junction bases left unmatched: 3. The CDR3 extends over 15 amino acids. The CDR3 is CASSQLAGGYNEQFF. The CDR3 nucleotides are TGTGCCAGCAGTCAACTAGCGGGGGGCTACAATGAGCAGTTCTTC.

The J gene is TRBJ1-1, the V gene TRBV6-5, with D perhaps TRBD1 (6 bases). V lost 1 base to trimming and J lost 2 bases, with 8 bases between them. The CDR3 covers 14 residues. Germline-derived CDR1 and CDR2 are MNHEY and SVGAGI. CDR3 region: CASSYWGLNTEAFF. CDR3 nucleotide sequence: TGTGCCAGCAGTTACTGGGGGCTCAACACTGAAGCTTTCTTT.

This clone was observed a handful of times. The CDR3 nucleotides are TGTGCCAGCAGCCTAGCGGGAGAAGGAGAGACCCAGTACTTC. As protein: CASSLAGEGETQYF. The chain uses TRBV27 and TRBJ2-5; 10 nucleotides match TRBD2. J was trimmed by 4 bases and V by 6 bases; bases with no gene match: 5. Germline V gives CDR1 MNHEY, CDR2 SMNVEV (reference sequence). The CDR3 extends over 14 amino acids.

This sequence joins TRBV2 and TRBJ1-2; D is perhaps TRBD1 (6 bases). CDR1 SNHLY and CDR2 FYNNEI come from the germline V gene. The CDR3 runs to 11 residues. V gave up 4 bases and J gave up 6 bases, with 6 bases separating them. The CDR3: CASSGQDGYTF. CDR3 DNA: TGTGCCAGCAGTGGACAGGATGGCTACACCTTC.

V usage is TRBV15 and J usage is TRBJ2-7; 9 bases are shared with TRBD1. Trimming removed 1 base from V and 2 bases from J; junction bases left unmatched: 3. The CDR3 covers 15 residues. The germline V gene encodes CDR1 LNHNV and CDR2 YYDKDF (reference sequence). As DNA, the CDR3 is TGTGCCACCAGCAGAGTTCGGACAGGGGCCTACGAGCAGTACTTC. Encoded protein: CATSRVRTGAYEQYF.

This clone was picked up a small number of times. One end of the junction is discordant with germline, which a read error may explain. The chain joins TRBV7-7 to TRBJ2-2, with 13 positions matching TRBD2. Looked up from germline, CDR1 is SSHAT and CDR2 is FNYEAQ (reference sequence). The CDR3 is made up of 16 amino acids. The CDR3: CASSYGLAGVTGELFF. CDR3 coding DNA: TGTGCTAGCAGCTACGGACTAGCGGGAGTGACCGGGGAGCTGTTTTTT.

The CDR3 here is CATFTGARGGEKLFF. CDR3 in DNA: TGTGCCACCTTTACGGGGGCAAGAGGGGGCGAAAAACTGTTTTTT. The chain employs TRBV19 and TRBJ1-4, with 7 bases matching TRBD1. V lost 10 bases to trimming and J lost 8 bases; unmatched junction nucleotides: 16. Germline loops: CDR1 LNHDA, CDR2 SQIVND (reference sequence). The CDR3 loop spans 15 amino acids. Variable domain in full (rest from reference TRBV19 and TRBJ1-4): DGGITQSPKYLFRKEGQNVTLSCEQNLNHDAMYWYRQDPGQGLRLIYYSQIVNDFQKGDIAEGYSVSREKKESFPLTVTSAQKNPTAFYLCATFTGARGGEKLFFGSGTQLSVL.

The chain recombines TRBV28 with TRBJ2-4; 10 bases are shared with TRBD2. The ends lost 5 bases at V and 3 bases at J; junction bases unmatched: 19. Germline-derived CDR1 and CDR2 are MDHEN and SYDVKM. The CDR3 spans 20 residues. CDR3 region: CASSPTLAGVGWLDKNIQYF. The DNA of the CDR3 is TGTGCCAGCAGTCCGACCCTAGCGGGAGTAGGGTGGTTGGACAAAAACATTCAGTACTTC.